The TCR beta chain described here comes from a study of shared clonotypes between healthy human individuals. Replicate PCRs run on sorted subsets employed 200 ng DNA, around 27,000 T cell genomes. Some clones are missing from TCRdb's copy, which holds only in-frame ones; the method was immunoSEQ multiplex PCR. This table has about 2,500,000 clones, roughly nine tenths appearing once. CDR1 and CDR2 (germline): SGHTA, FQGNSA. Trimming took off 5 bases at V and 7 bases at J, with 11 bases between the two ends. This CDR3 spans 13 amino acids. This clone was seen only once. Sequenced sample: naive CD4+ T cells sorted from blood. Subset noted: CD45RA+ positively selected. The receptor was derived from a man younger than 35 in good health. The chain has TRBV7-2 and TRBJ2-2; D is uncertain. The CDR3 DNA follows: TGTGCCAGCAGCCGGACCCCTGGCGGGGAGCTGTTTTTT. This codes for CASSRTPGGELFF.